These 28 T cell receptor beta chains came from one sample sequenced in a study of OX40 agonist ivuxolimab in advanced cancers. Generated by immunoSEQ multiplex PCR, the TCRdb table keeps only in-frame clones and is missing some. The repertoire has 40,000 or so clones, approximately 82% of them found once; the top ten carry roughly a fifth. The specimen comprised CD4+ or CD8+ T cells sorted from blood, sampled in a trial of the OX40 agonist ivuxolimab. The receptor set was obtained from an adult with an advanced solid tumor such as melanoma, head and neck, liver or kidney cancer.

The V and J genes are TRBV20-1 and TRBJ1-2; D gene ambiguous. V was clipped by 6 bases and J by 11 bases, with 13 bases between them. CDR1 DFQATT and CDR2 SNEGSKA come from the germline V gene (reference sequence). The CDR3 totals 10 residues. The CDR3 loop reads CSAPDRAYTF. The CDR3 region has the DNA TGCAGTGCACCCGACCGCGCTTACACCTTC.

The genes are TRBV14 and TRBJ1-2, with D unresolved. The CDR3 has 13 residues. V was clipped by 0 bases and J by 6 bases, with 8 bases between them. Germline assignment: CDR1 SGHDN and CDR2 FVKESK. CDR3 nucleotides: TGTGCCAGCAGCCAAGATTGGAGTGATGGCTACACCTTC. Protein sequence: CASSQDWSDGYTF. Full variable domain (missing parts from reference TRBV14 and TRBJ1-2): EAGVTQFPSHSVIEKGQTVTLRCDPISGHDNLYWYRRVMGKEIKFLLHFVKESKQDESGMPNNRFLAERTGGTYSTLKVQPAELEDSGVYFCASSQDWSDGYTFGSGTRLTVV.

This clone was found once. The junction differs from germline at one of its ends, possibly a read error. V gene TRBV7-2 combines with J gene TRBJ2-1; 7 nucleotides match TRBD1. Germline assignment: CDR1 SGHTA and CDR2 FQGNSA. The CDR3 is made up of 12 amino acids. This chain's CDR3 is CASSRTGVTGLF. CDR3 DNA sequence: TGTGCCAGCAGCCGGACAGGTGTAACTGGGCTCTTC.

The chain carries TRBV2 and TRBJ1-1; 12 bases agree with TRBD1. Germline lookup yields CDR1 SNHLY and CDR2 FYNNEI. Trimming removed 8 bases from V and 2 bases from J; junction bases left unmatched: 12. This CDR3 is 17 amino acids long. This chain's CDR3 is CASEGQGARGINTEAFF. For the CDR3, the DNA is TGTGCCAGCGAGGGACAGGGGGCGCGGGGGATTAACACTGAAGCTTTCTTT.

V usage is TRBV7-3 and J usage is TRBJ2-5; the D gene could be TRBD1 or TRBD2 (5 bases each). The J call could be wrong; TRBJ2-7 is a better fit for the DNA end. The germline gives CDR1 SGHTA, CDR2 FQGTGA. The CDR3 is 13 residues long. Here the CDR3 reads CASSHHGGSEQYF. The CDR3 nucleotides read TGTGCCAGCAGCCACCATGGGGGATCCGAGCAGTACTTC.

This clone was recorded once. The chain uses TRBV9 and TRBJ1-2, with D tentatively TRBD1 (5 bases). Germline CDR1 is SGDLS and CDR2 is YYNGEE. Trimming pared 9 bases from V and 7 bases from J, leaving 16 bases between. The CDR3 has 12 amino acids. This CDR3 reads CATGGEFSGYTF. CDR3 sequence (DNA): TGTGCCACCGGGGGAGAGTTCTCTGGCTACACCTTC.

CDR3 loop: CASSLVGQNSPLHF. CDR3 sequence (DNA): TGCGCCAGCAGCCTGGTAGGGCAAAATTCACCCCTCCACTTT. The J gene is TRBJ1-6, the V gene TRBV4-3; D remains unclear. The V gene's germline CDR1 is LGHNA and CDR2 YSLEER. Trimming took 4 bases from V and 7 from J, leaving 11 bases between them. This CDR3 is 14 amino acids long.

The gene calls are TRBV10-3 and TRBJ1-2, with D tentatively TRBD1 (6 bases). V lost 5 bases and J 0 bases, leaving 10 bases between the germline ends. The CDR3 has 14 amino acids. Germline V gives CDR1 ENHRY, CDR2 SYGVKD. The CDR3, as DNA: TGTGCCATCAGTCAGGGGCCAGCTAACTATGGCTACACCTTC. This gives the protein CAISQGPANYGYTF.

The chain couples TRBV2 to TRBJ2-2, with D uncertain. Germline CDR1 is SNHLY and CDR2 is FYNNEI. The V gene lost 3 bases and the J gene lost 3 bases, with 2 bases spanning the gap. This CDR3 is 12 amino acids long. In nucleotides, the CDR3 is TGTGCCAGCAGTGAGGACACCGGGGAGCTGTTTTTT. Protein: CASSEDTGELFF.

This chain uses TRBV9 with TRBJ2-7; D may correspond to TRBD1 or TRBD2 (5 bases each). Per germline, CDR1 SGDLS and CDR2 YYNGEE. Trimming cost V 4 bases and J 6 bases, with 14 bases left between them. CDR3 length equals 13 residues. The CDR3 sequence is CASSLGVGGEQYF. CDR3 in DNA: TGTGCCAGCAGCCTAGGGGTTGGGGGCGAGCAGTACTTC.

This chain links TRBV6-6 with TRBJ2-1; 9 bases are shared with TRBD2. The ends lost 7 bases at V and 4 bases at J; junction bases unmatched: 5. The CDR3 covers 14 residues. From germline, CDR1 is MNHNY and CDR2 SVGAGI (reference sequence). CDR3 sequence: CASISSGAYNEQFF. CDR3 nucleotides: TGTGCCAGCATCTCTAGCGGGGCGTACAATGAGCAGTTCTTC.

The V gene is TRBV14, the J gene TRBJ2-2; no definite D call. CDR1 and CDR2 (germline): SGHDN, FVKESK. V was pared by 1 base and J by 4 bases, with 10 bases between. The CDR3 runs 15 residues. CDR3 protein: CASSQVRTTTGELFF. The CDR3 DNA reads TGTGCCAGCAGCCAAGTGAGAACTACCACCGGGGAGCTGTTTTTT.

The chain combines TRBV28 with TRBJ2-4; D gene unclear. Germline CDR1 MDHEN, CDR2 SYDVKM. Trimming took off 2 bases at V and 0 bases at J, with 8 bases between the two ends. This CDR3 has 15 residues. CDR3 sequence (DNA): TGTGCCAGCAGTTTACCGGATTTAGCCAAAAACATTCAGTACTTC. It specifies CASSLPDLAKNIQYF.

J is TRBJ2-3 and V is TRBV7-9; perhaps D is TRBD1 or TRBD2 (5 bases each). The V and J ends lost 5 bases and 3 bases respectively, with 18 bases between them. The V gene's germline CDR1 is SEHNR and CDR2 FQNEAQ (reference sequence). The CDR3 runs to 16 residues. The CDR3 DNA sequence: TGTGCCAGCAGCCACCGGGACCAGGAGTATACAGATACGCAGTATTTT. This sequence encodes CASSHRDQEYTDTQYF.

The chain carries TRBV18 and TRBJ2-5; the D gene could be TRBD1 or TRBD2 (5 bases each). The V and J ends lost 2 bases and 9 bases respectively, with 10 bases between them. The CDR3 loop spans 12 amino acids. Germline V lookup: CDR1 KGHSH, CDR2 LQKENI. CDR3 in amino acids: CASSPDGTAQYF. CDR3 bases: TGTGCCAGCTCACCAGACGGGACGGCCCAGTACTTC.

The chain's CDR3 is CASSLQGALDEQYF. The DNA for the CDR3 is TGTGCCAGCAGCTTACAGGGTGCGTTGGACGAGCAGTACTTC. V is TRBV5-4 and J is TRBJ2-7; D perhaps matches TRBD1 (6 bases). With 2 bases removed from V and 5 bases from J, the gap between germline ends came to 14 bases. Germline lookup yields CDR1 SGHNT and CDR2 YYREEE (reference sequence). The CDR3 has 14 residues.

This rearrangement joins TRBV1 to TRBJ2-7; the table's D call of TRBD2 was not tested on the DNA. TRBV1 is designated a pseudogene. This CDR3 is 19 amino acids long. The CDR3 loop reads CTSSQVGWPSLTNSYEQYF. DNA for the CDR3: TGCACCAGCAGCCAAGTTGGGTGGCCTAGTCTCACGAACTCCTACGAGCAGTACTTC.

CDR3 protein: CASSLDGPTEGETQYF. As DNA, the CDR3 is TGTGCCAGCAGCTTAGATGGACCGACAGAAGGAGAGACCCAGTACTTC. The chain links TRBV11-2 to TRBJ2-5, with D perhaps matching TRBD1 (5 bases). CDR3 size: 16 residues. V was cut by 0 bases and J by 4 bases, with 15 bases left in between. CDR1 and CDR2 from the germline V gene are SGHAT and FQNNGV.

The table lists this clone with a count of one. This rearrangement joins TRBV6-1 to TRBJ2-7; no reliable D call. The V end was cut by 5 bases, the J end by 6 bases, with 8 bases between. This CDR3 is built from 11 residues. Looked up from germline, CDR1 is MNHNS and CDR2 is SASEGT. The CDR3 loop reads CASSNLGEQYF. The CDR3 coding sequence is TGTGCCAGCAGTAACTTGGGCGAGCAGTACTTC.

In this sample, this clone turned up once. This sequence joins TRBV5-1 and TRBJ2-1; 16 nucleotides line up with TRBD2. Per germline, CDR1 SGHRS and CDR2 YFSETQ. The CDR3 extends over 16 amino acids. V gave up 4 bases and J gave up 9 bases; unmatched junction bases: 7. CDR3 region: CASSTGLAGGPGEQFF. The DNA for the CDR3 is TGCGCCAGCAGCACGGGACTAGCGGGAGGGCCGGGTGAGCAGTTCTTC.

This chain uses TRBV7-9 with TRBJ2-1; 12 positions agree with TRBD1. The CDR3 is made up of 18 amino acids. Germline loops: CDR1 SEHNR, CDR2 FQNEAQ (reference sequence). V was clipped by 8 bases and J by 6 bases; unmatched bases: 17. CDR3 bases: TGTGCCAGCTCAGCTTGGGGGACAGGGGGCAGTTACCCCAATGAGCAGTTCTTC. Amino acids: CASSAWGTGGSYPNEQFF.

The sample holds a few counts of this clone. The chain uses TRBV7-3 and TRBJ2-5; 8 bases line up with TRBD1. The CDR3 extends over 14 amino acids. Looked up from germline, CDR1 is SGHTA and CDR2 is FQGTGA. The J segment lost 7 bases and the V segment lost 2 bases, leaving 6 bases of the junction unmatched. CDR3 protein: CASSLQGASGTQYF. CDR3 bases: TGTGCCAGCAGCTTACAGGGGGCTTCGGGGACCCAGTACTTC.

This clone came up a few times. The V gene is TRBV19, the J gene TRBJ2-2; 9 nucleotides align to TRBD1. Germline CDR1 is LNHDA and CDR2 is SQIVND (reference sequence). This CDR3 comprises 15 residues. V lost 10 bases and J lost 0; bases outside the gene matches: 6. This chain's CDR3 is CATRTGAANTGELFF. CDR3 in DNA: TGTGCCACCAGGACAGGGGCTGCGAACACCGGGGAGCTGTTTTTT.

V usage is TRBV28 and J usage is TRBJ2-7; tentatively, D is TRBD1 (6 bases). The CDR3 totals 14 residues. V was trimmed by 5 bases and J by 2 bases, leaving 13 bases between them. Germline loops: CDR1 MDHEN, CDR2 SYDVKM. This CDR3 is CASSRQVGAYEQYF. CDR3 bases: TGTGCCAGCAGTCGACAGGTTGGGGCCTACGAGCAGTACTTC.

The rearrangement joins TRBV7-9 to TRBJ2-2; D is unresolved. Germline lookup yields CDR1 SEHNR and CDR2 FQNEAQ (reference sequence). The V end was cut by 2 bases, the J end by 1 base, with 8 bases between. The CDR3 is 15 residues long. CDR3 in DNA: TGTGCCAGCAGCTTATTGTCGTTGAACACCGGGGAGCTGTTTTTT. This encodes CASSLLSLNTGELFF.

The chain links TRBV4-1 to TRBJ2-7, with 9 nucleotides matching TRBD1. CDR1 MGHRA and CDR2 YSYEKL come from the germline V gene. The CDR3 runs 18 residues. V dropped 1 base and J dropped 0; count of bases not matched to a gene: 10. This CDR3 reads CASSQVQGAGINSYEQYF. The CDR3 coding sequence is TGCGCCAGCAGCCAAGTACAGGGGGCTGGGATAAACTCCTACGAGCAGTACTTC.

The chain recombines TRBV7-8 with TRBJ2-7; 13 bases map to TRBD2. The CDR3 totals 14 residues. J was trimmed by 4 bases and V by 5 bases; bases with no gene match: 2. Germline CDR1 is SGHVS and CDR2 is FQNEAQ. CDR3 DNA sequence: TGTGCCAGCAGCCCGGGACTAGCGGGATACGAGCAGTACTTC. It encodes CASSPGLAGYEQYF. Based on the CDR3 plus reference TRBV7-8 and TRBJ2-7, the full variable domain is GAGVSQSPRYKVAKRGQDVALRCDPISGHVSLFWYQQALGQGPEFLTYFQNEAQLDKSGLPSDRFFAERPEGSVSTLKIQRTQQEDSAVYLCASSPGLAGYEQYFGPGTRLTVT.

This chain uses TRBV6-5 with TRBJ1-2, with a possible D match to TRBD1 (5 bases). With 2 bases removed from V and 6 bases from J, the gap between germline ends came to 16 bases. The germline V gene has CDR1 MNHEY and CDR2 SVGAGI. The length of the CDR3 is 15 residues. The CDR3 protein is CASSYGAWAGDGYTF. The CDR3 DNA is TGTGCCAGCAGTTACGGGGCTTGGGCCGGGGATGGCTACACCTTC.